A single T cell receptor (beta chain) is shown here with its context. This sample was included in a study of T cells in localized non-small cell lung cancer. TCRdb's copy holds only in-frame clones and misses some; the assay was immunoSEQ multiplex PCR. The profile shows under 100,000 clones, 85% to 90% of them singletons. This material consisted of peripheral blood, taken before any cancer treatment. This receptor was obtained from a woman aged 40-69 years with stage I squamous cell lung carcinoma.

As DNA, the CDR3 is TGTGCCAGCAGTGAAGGGAGCAGGGGTAATTCACCCCTCCACTTT. Protein sequence: CASSEGSRGNSPLHF. The chain has TRBV6-1 and TRBJ1-6; D perhaps matches TRBD1 (6 bases). V dropped 1 base and J dropped 6 bases, with 10 bases sitting between them. This CDR3 has 15 residues. Germline V gene lookup returns CDR1 MNHNS and CDR2 SASEGT.